The next 15 T cell receptor beta chains were all read from a single sample in a study of blood T cell repertoires in COVID-19. Using immunoSEQ multiplex PCR, the repertoire was profiled, and TCRdb retains in-frame clones only, with some absent. The sample has 170,000 or so clones, about nine tenths seen once. What was sequenced was PBMCs or T cells enriched from blood (not recorded which). The receptor set was obtained from a woman under 30 who had recovered from COVID-19.

The rearrangement joins TRBV19 to TRBJ1-5; D unclear. Germline V gene data show CDR1 as LNHDA and CDR2 as SQIVND (reference sequence). The CDR3 length is 13 residues. V dropped 2 bases and J dropped 5 bases, with 7 bases sitting between them. For the CDR3, the DNA is TGTGCCAGTAGTATATCGGGGTATCAGCCCCAGCATTTT. As protein: CASSISGYQPQHF.

CDR3 bases: TGTGCCAGCAGCCCCAGCGTAGGGAACACTGAAGCTTTCTTT. It codes for CASSPSVGNTEAFF. V is TRBV3-1 (or the pseudogene TRBV3-2) and J is TRBJ1-1; D call uncertain. This CDR3 has 14 amino acids. The germline V gene encodes CDR1 LGHDT and CDR2 YNNKEL (reference sequence). V lost 4 bases and J 1 base, leaving 10 bases between the germline ends.

The rearrangement uses TRBV2 and TRBJ2-5, with 9 nucleotides matching TRBD1. J lost 3 bases, V lost 7 bases, and 3 bases had no gene match. Germline V gene lookup returns CDR1 SNHLY and CDR2 FYNNEI. This CDR3 has 13 amino acids. The DNA of the CDR3 is TGTGCCAGCAACAGGGGGCGCGAAGAGACCCAGTACTTC. Translation: CASNRGREETQYF.

The chain links TRBV11-2 to TRBJ2-7; maybe TRBD1 (5 bases). The CDR3 is made up of 13 amino acids. V dropped 5 bases and J dropped 1 base, with 9 bases sitting between them. The germline V gene has CDR1 SGHAT and CDR2 FQNNGV. Here the CDR3 DNA reads TGTGCCAGCAGCCTCCGACAGTCCTACGAGCAGTACTTC. It translates to CASSLRQSYEQYF.

This rearrangement joins TRBV12-3 or TRBV12-4 to TRBJ2-5, with 7 bases aligning to TRBD2. The CDR3 covers 13 residues. The trim removed 4 bases at V and 2 bases at J, leaving 1 base unmatched. This CDR3 reads CASSSGLQETQYF. The CDR3 region has the DNA TGTGCCAGCAGTTCGGGACTACAAGAGACCCAGTACTTC.

CDR3 coding DNA: TGTGCCAGCAGTCCCCCGTACCAAGAGACCCAGTACTTC. This sequence encodes CASSPPYQETQYF. The V and J genes are TRBV28 and TRBJ2-5; D is ambiguous. V dropped 5 bases and J dropped 0 bases, with 7 bases sitting between them. Per germline, CDR1 MDHEN and CDR2 SYDVKM. This CDR3 spans 13 amino acids.

The rearrangement links TRBV18 to TRBJ2-1; 7 bases line up with TRBD2. The germline gives CDR1 KGHSH, CDR2 LQKENI. The V and J ends lost 2 bases and 6 bases, in that order; junction bases with no gene match: 10. This CDR3 comprises 16 residues. CDR3 region: CASSPASGLGVNEQFF. CDR3 in DNA: TGTGCCAGCTCACCAGCCTCCGGACTAGGGGTCAATGAGCAGTTCTTC.

This clone was seen once. The DNA for the CDR3 is TGCGCCAGCAGCCAAGCTCTCGGGCTGGCCAGGGCTAACACTGAAGCTTTCTTT. Its translation: CASSQALGLARANTEAFF. The chain combines TRBV4-3 with TRBJ1-1, with D perhaps matching TRBD1 (5 bases). Trimming cost V 1 base and J 2 bases, with 20 bases left between them. CDR1 is LGHNA and CDR2 is YSLEER in the germline V gene. This CDR3 is built from 18 residues.

This rearrangement joins TRBV11-2 to TRBJ1-2; D possibly corresponds to TRBD1 (6 bases). Germline lookup yields CDR1 SGHAT and CDR2 FQNNGV. This CDR3 comprises 14 residues. Trimming left V 4 bases short and J 2 bases short, with 11 bases between. CDR3 in DNA: TGTGCCAGCAGCTGGACAGACCCCAACTATGGCTACACCTTC. Protein sequence: CASSWTDPNYGYTF.

This clone was observed a handful of times. V is TRBV18 and J is TRBJ1-6; a weak D match, TRBD1 (5 bases). This CDR3 is 15 amino acids long. Looked up from germline, CDR1 is KGHSH and CDR2 is LQKENI. Trimming shortened V by 5 bases and J by 8 bases, and 16 bases separated the two germline ends. This CDR3 reads CASSVGAAQDSPLHF. CDR3 nucleotide sequence: TGTGCCAGCTCAGTAGGGGCGGCCCAGGATTCACCCCTCCACTTT.

This clone was found once. The chain links TRBV6-5 to TRBJ1-5; D is possibly TRBD1 (6 bases). The CDR3 loop spans 15 amino acids. Trimming shortened V by 5 bases and J by 4 bases, and 15 bases separated the two germline ends. Germline-derived CDR1 and CDR2 are MNHEY and SVGAGI. The CDR3 bases are TGTGCCAGCAGTCCGAGGGTGGGGGCTAATCAGCCCCAGCATTTT. Protein product: CASSPRVGANQPQHF.

This clone was found once. The rearrangement uses TRBV27 and TRBJ1-5; a weak D match, TRBD1 (5 bases). The germline gives CDR1 MNHEY, CDR2 SMNVEV (reference sequence). The CDR3 spans 14 residues. V lost 3 bases and J 6 bases, leaving 12 bases between the germline ends. This CDR3 reads CASSFGGGGQPQHF. The CDR3 bases are TGTGCCAGCAGTTTTGGGGGAGGAGGTCAGCCCCAGCATTTT.

The genes are TRBV30 and TRBJ1-1; D not certain. Germline V gene sequence: CDR1 GTSNPN, CDR2 SVGIG (reference sequence). Trimming shortened V by 2 bases and J by 2 bases, and 12 bases separated the two germline ends. The CDR3 contains 14 residues. CDR3 amino acids: CAWSTEGSNTEAFF. CDR3 bases: TGTGCCTGGAGTACGGAGGGATCAAACACTGAAGCTTTCTTT.

The chain combines TRBV3-1 (or the pseudogene TRBV3-2) with TRBJ2-2; 8 bases fit TRBD2. Germline loops: CDR1 LGHDT, CDR2 YNNKEL (reference sequence). Trimming removed 4 bases from V and 3 bases from J; junction bases left unmatched: 4. The CDR3 is made up of 15 amino acids. The CDR3, as DNA: TGTGCCAGCAGCCCCCATAGCGGGGACACCGGGGAGCTGTTTTTT. Translation: CASSPHSGDTGELFF.

The rearrangement uses TRBV5-1 and TRBJ2-7; unclear D gene. The CDR3 extends over 14 amino acids. V lost 0 bases and J 2 bases, leaving 9 bases between the germline ends. Germline loops: CDR1 SGHRS, CDR2 YFSETQ. Written as DNA, the CDR3 is TGCGCCAGCAGCTTGGCCGAGTTACCCTACGAGCAGTACTTC. Protein sequence: CASSLAELPYEQYF. Together with reference TRBV5-1 and TRBJ2-7, the CDR3 gives the full variable domain: KAGVTQTPRYLIKTRGQQVTLSCSPISGHRSVSWYQQTPGQGLQFLFEYFSETQRNKGNFPGRFSGRQFSNSRSEMNVSTLELGDSALYLCASSLAELPYEQYFGPGTRLTVT.